A selection of T cell receptor beta chains follows, all from one sample in a study of metastatic and nonmetastatic thyroid tumors. TCRdb re-clonotyped the PCR reads via MiXCR. The data show about 40,000 clones, about 16% seen once. The sequenced sample consisted of blood. These receptors all stem from a female donor with papillary thyroid cancer or a benign thyroid nodule (not recorded which). Some clones in this sample may be carry-over from other donors' samples. The CDR3 runs from the conserved cysteine through the conserved F or W. Fields, in order: clone size, V gene, D gene, J gene, CDR3 length, CDR3 protein, CDR3 DNA. The D gene is left open where the match is weak. Part of the rows lack a size; the others show once, few, many or a class for expanded clones.

medium-sized	TRBV27	TRBD1	TRBJ2-7	15	CASSPGQGVTYEQYF	TGTGCCAGCAGCCCCGGACAGGGGGTGACCTACGAGCAGTACTTC
many	TRBV27	TRBD1	TRBJ1-5	13	CASGDRGRKPQHF	TGTGCCAGCGGGGACAGGGGTAGGAAGCCCCAGCATTTT
many	TRBV5-1	NA	TRBJ2-7	14	CASSLGRTSYEQYF	TGCGCCAGCAGCTTGGGCAGGACTTCCTACGAGCAGTACTTC
NA	TRBV5-1	NA	TRBJ2-1	17	CARQGEFCSGRGNEQFF	TGCGCCAGACAGGGGGAATTCTGTAGCGGGAGAGGCAATGAGCAGTTCTTC
many	TRBV6-1	TRBD1	TRBJ2-1	14	CASSKGQKNNEQFF	TGTGCCAGCAGCAAGGGACAGAAAAACAATGAGCAGTTCTTC
NA	TRBV27	NA	TRBJ2-3	13	CVSSFDGDHTQYF	TGTGTCAGCAGTTTCGACGGCGATCATACGCAGTATTTT
many	TRBV19	TRBD2	TRBJ2-7	15	CASTPPGREAGEQYF	TGTGCCAGTACGCCCCCGGGGCGGGAGGCCGGCGAGCAGTACTTC
many	TRBV24-1	NA	TRBJ2-5	14	CATSDLGTRETQYF	TGTGCCACCAGTGATTTAGGTACCCGGGAGACCCAGTACTTC
NA	TRBV5-1	TRBD2	TRBJ2-1	19	CASSSPGTWVSGAYNEQFF	TGCGCCAGCAGCTCCCCCGGGACATGGGTTAGCGGGGCCTACAATGAGCAGTTCTTC
many	TRBV7-2	NA	TRBJ1-2	12	CASSFRTFGYTF	TGTGCCAGCAGCTTTCGGACGTTCGGCTACACCTTC
many	TRBV4-1	NA	TRBJ2-5	16	CASSSTWGGAGETQYF	TGCGCCAGCAGCTCTACTTGGGGGGGCGCGGGAGAGACCCAGTACTTC
many	TRBV15	NA	TRBJ2-7	15	CATSRDTAGSWEQYF	TGTGCCACCAGCAGAGATACGGCGGGGTCATGGGAGCAGTACTTC
NA	TRBV3-1	TRBD2	TRBJ2-1	15	CASSQDGLANNEQFF	TGTGCCAGCAGCCAAGACGGACTAGCGAACAATGAGCAGTTCTTC
medium-sized	TRBV12-3/TRBV12-4	NA	TRBJ2-7	14	CASRPGHSSYEQYF	TGTGCCAGCCGCCCCGGACACAGCTCCTACGAGCAGTACTTC
few	TRBV6-5	NA	TRBJ2-7	14	CASSYSRKSYEHYF	TGTGCCAGCAGTTACTCCAGAAAATCCTACGAGCATTACTTC
NA	TRBV5-1	NA	TRBJ2-3	12	CASSLIADKQYF	TGCGCCAGCAGCTTAATAGCAGATAAGCAGTATTTT
many	TRBV6-1	TRBD1	TRBJ2-2	15	CASSDRGRFTGELFF	TGTGCCAGCAGTGACAGGGGGCGCTTCACCGGGGAGCTGTTTTTT
NA	TRBV4-1	NA	TRBJ2-2	16	CASILNRTSDTGELFF	TGCGCCAGCATCTTGAATCGGACCAGTGACACCGGGGAGCTGTTTTTT
NA	TRBV5-5	NA	TRBJ1-6	14	CASSLVPRDSPLHF	TGTGCCAGCAGCTTGGTCCCACGAGATTCACCCCTCCACTTT
many	TRBV18	TRBD1	TRBJ1-3	17	CASRATEDRASGNTIYF	TGTGCCAGCCGCGCGACAGAGGACAGGGCGTCTGGAAACACCATATATTTT
many	TRBV4-2	TRBD1	TRBJ2-7	15	CASSPDRGPSYEQYF	TGTGCCAGCAGCCCGGACAGGGGCCCTTCCTACGAGCAGTACTTC
many	TRBV5-6	TRBD2	TRBJ2-7	17	CASRMRTSGRAGYEQYF	TGTGCCAGCAGGATGCGTACTAGCGGGAGGGCCGGTTACGAGCAGTACTTC
NA	TRBV5-5	NA	TRBJ2-7	14	CASSLVLARGEQYF	TGTGCCAGCAGCTTGGTGCTAGCGAGAGGTGAGCAGTACTTC
NA	TRBV6-1	NA	TRBJ1-2	14	CASSEDGQIYVYTF	TGTGCCAGCAGTGAAGATGGGCAAATCTATGTCTACACCTTC
many	TRBV20-1	NA	TRBJ2-1	14	CSARSPWGVNEQFF	TGCAGTGCTAGGTCCCCTTGGGGGGTCAATGAGCAGTTCTTC
many	TRBV4-2	NA	TRBJ1-1	14	CASSQDAGRTEAFF	TGTGCCAGCAGCCAAGATGCAGGGAGGACTGAAGCTTTCTTT
few	TRBV28	NA	TRBJ2-6	16	CASSPCLLGGANFLTF	TGTGCCAGCAGTCCGTGCCTCCTAGGTGGGGCCAACTTCCTGACTTTC
many	TRBV5-6	NA	TRBJ1-5	13	CASSLSSNQPQHF	TGTGCCAGCAGCTTATCTAGCAATCAGCCCCAGCATTTT